The 7 T cell receptor beta chains below come from one sample, sequenced in a study of Ad26.COV2.S vaccination and SARS-CoV-2 variants. Documented treatment: around 19 received Ad26.COV2.S at low or high dose, single or two shots; a few received placebo; per-sample allocation not given. Sampling was performed 63 days after the first vaccine or placebo injection. Assay used: immunoSEQ multiplex PCR; TCRdb lists only in-frame clones, some missing. The sample gives hundreds of thousands of clones, roughly 90% of which show up once; 1.5% is in the top ten. This specimen consisted of peripheral blood, obtained in a trial of Ad26.COV2.S vaccine versus placebo. The source of these receptors is a person aged 18-65 years who received the Ad26.COV2.S COVID-19 vaccine or a placebo.

V usage is TRBV6-6 and J usage is TRBJ1-5, with no clear D. V was cut by 6 bases and J by 1 base, with 13 bases left in between. The V gene's germline CDR1 is MNHNY and CDR2 SVGAGI (reference sequence). This CDR3 spans 15 amino acids. CDR3 sequence reads: CASSPRILSNQPQHF. For the CDR3, the DNA is TGTGCCAGCAGCCCACGGATTCTCAGCAATCAGCCCCAGCATTTT.

The CDR3 sequence: CASSARLAAYNEQFF. CDR3 DNA sequence: TGTGCCAGCAGCGCCCGACTAGCGGCTTACAATGAGCAGTTCTTC. V gene TRBV11-3 combines with J gene TRBJ2-1, with 9 positions matching TRBD2. The V gene's germline CDR1 is SGHNT and CDR2 YENEEA. The CDR3 runs 15 residues. Trimming at V came to 5 bases and at J to 4 bases, leaving 6 bases not matched to a gene. The whole variable domain, filled in from reference TRBV11-3 and TRBJ2-1, reads EAGVVQSPRYKIIEKKQPVAFWCNPISGHNTLYWYLQNLGQGPELLIRYENEEAVDDSQLPKDRFSAERLKGVDSTLKIQPAELGDSAVYLCASSARLAAYNEQFFGPGTRLTVL.

This sequence joins TRBV5-4 and TRBJ2-7; 11 positions agree with TRBD2. The CDR3 is made up of 16 amino acids. The ends lost 0 bases at V and 3 bases at J; junction bases unmatched: 5. Germline loops: CDR1 SGHNT, CDR2 YYREEE (reference sequence). The DNA of the CDR3 is TGTGCCAGCAGCTTGGGAGGGACTAGCGGAGTCTACGAGCAGTACTTC. Encoded protein: CASSLGGTSGVYEQYF.

V gene TRBV11-2 combines with J gene TRBJ2-1; 7 bases map to TRBD2. CDR1 SGHAT and CDR2 FQNNGV come from the germline V gene. This CDR3 region has 14 residues. The junction had 4 bases not matched to a gene; V was cut back by 0 bases and J by 8 bases. The CDR3 protein is CASSLDRLAHEQFF. The CDR3 DNA sequence: TGTGCCAGCAGCTTAGATCGACTAGCCCATGAGCAGTTCTTC.

V usage is TRBV4-2 and J usage is TRBJ1-2, with unresolved D. CDR3 length equals 15 residues. Per germline, CDR1 LGHNA and CDR2 YNFKEQ. V was pared by 3 bases and J by 8 bases, with 19 bases between. This CDR3 is CASSQDGSQIWGYTF. CDR3 nucleotide sequence: TGTGCCAGCAGCCAGGACGGGTCACAGATATGGGGCTACACCTTC.

This sequence joins TRBV7-9 and TRBJ2-7; 8 bases map to TRBD1. The J segment lost 6 bases and the V segment lost 2 bases, leaving 3 bases of the junction unmatched. The CDR3 runs 13 residues. Germline CDR1 is SEHNR and CDR2 is FQNEAQ (reference sequence). CDR3 amino acids: CASSLQGAPEQYF. CDR3 DNA sequence: TGTGCCAGCAGCTTACAGGGGGCGCCCGAGCAGTACTTC.

The chain uses TRBV7-9 and TRBJ2-3; D might be TRBD1 or TRBD2, each matching 5 bases. V lost 3 bases, J lost 0 bases, and 19 bases lay in between. The CDR3 length is 18 residues. The germline gives CDR1 SEHNR, CDR2 FQNEAQ (reference sequence). CDR3 nucleotides: TGTGCCAGCAGCTTGCCCTTTGGGGGTTTGGGGAGCACAGATACGCAGTATTTT. Translation: CASSLPFGGLGSTDTQYF.